Listed below are T cell receptor beta chains from one sample, sequenced in a study of blood T cell repertoires in COVID-19. The table came from immunoSEQ multiplex PCR; TCRdb's copy has only in-frame clones and leaves some out. The sample consists of 160,000 or so clones, about four fifths of them appearing once. Source material: peripheral blood. The receptors shown here come from a man in his sixties with active or convalescent COVID-19. CDR3s include the opening cysteine and the closing phenylalanine or tryptophan. D genes are given only for firm matches. Only some rows state a clone size, as once, few, many or a class for expanded clones.

cdr3_aa	cdr3_nt	j_call	d_call	clone_size	v_call
CASSLGAGARQETQYF	TGTGCCAGCAGCTTGGGAGCAGGGGCCCGCCAAGAGACCCAGTACTTC	TRBJ2-5	NA	few	TRBV5-5
CSGSAGGQSTDTQYF	TGCAGCGGGTCAGCGGGGGGGCAGAGCACAGATACGCAGTATTTT	TRBJ2-3	TRBD2	NA	TRBV29-1
CASSLQGLAEYNEQFF	TGTGCCAGTAGTCTACAGGGACTAGCGGAGTACAATGAGCAGTTCTTC	TRBJ2-1	TRBD2	NA	TRBV19
CASSYSSGQPQHF	TGTGCCAGCAGTTACTCGAGCGGACAGCCCCAGCATTTT	TRBJ1-5	NA	NA	TRBV6-6
CASSQANGQGRDGYTF	TGTGCCAGCAGCCAAGCGAACGGGCAGGGGAGGGATGGCTACACCTTC	TRBJ1-2	NA	NA	TRBV3-1/TRBV3-2
CASSVSQGHYEQYF	TGTGCCAGCAGCGTTTCCCAGGGACACTACGAGCAGTACTTC	TRBJ2-7	NA	NA	TRBV9
CASSLVRTTEETQYF	TGTGCCAGCAGCTTAGTAAGGACAACGGAGGAGACCCAGTACTTC	TRBJ2-5	NA	many	TRBV7-9
CASSLGSCGGFNEQFF	TGTGCCAGCAGCTTAGGATCTTGCGGGGGGTTCAATGAGCAGTTCTTC	TRBJ2-1	TRBD2	once	TRBV7-2
CASSSPGQGEQYF	TGTGCCAGCAGTTCACCAGGGCAAGGCGAGCAGTACTTC	TRBJ2-7	NA	NA	TRBV28
CASSLAGITIQETQYF	TGCGCCAGCAGCTTGGCCGGGATTACTATACAAGAGACCCAGTACTTC	TRBJ2-5	NA	once	TRBV5-1